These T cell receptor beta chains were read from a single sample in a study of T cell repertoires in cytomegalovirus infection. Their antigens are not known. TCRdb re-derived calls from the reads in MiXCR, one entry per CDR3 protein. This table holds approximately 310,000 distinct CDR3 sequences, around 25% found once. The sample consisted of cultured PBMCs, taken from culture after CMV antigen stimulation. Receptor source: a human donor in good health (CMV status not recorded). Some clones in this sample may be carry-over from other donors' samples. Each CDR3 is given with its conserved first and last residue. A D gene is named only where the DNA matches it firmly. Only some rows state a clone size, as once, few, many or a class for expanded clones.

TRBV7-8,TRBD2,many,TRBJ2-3,TGTGCCAGCAGCTTGTGGACTAGCGGGAGGACAGATACGCAGTATTTT,CASSLWTSGRTDTQYF
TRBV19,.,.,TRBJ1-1,TGTGCCAGTAGTGGGACCCGGGCATCACCTGAAGCTTTCTTT,CASSGTRASPEAFF
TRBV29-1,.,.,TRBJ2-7,TGCAGCGCCAGGGGCGAGGGTGTGCAGTACTTC,CSARGEGVQYF
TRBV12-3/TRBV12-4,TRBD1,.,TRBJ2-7,TGTGCCAGCAAAGGACAGGGGGCTTCCTACGAGCAGTACTTC,CASKGQGASYEQYF
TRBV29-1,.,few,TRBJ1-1,TGCAGCGTTGACAGGAGCGCTGAAGCTTTCTTT,CSVDRSAEAFF
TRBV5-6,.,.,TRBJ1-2,TGTGCCAGCAGCTCAGCCGGTGCTAACTATGGCTACACCTTC,CASSSAGANYGYTF
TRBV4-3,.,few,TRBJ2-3,TGCGCCAGCAGCCGGGATGAAGGGAGAGATACGCAGTATTTT,CASSRDEGRDTQYF
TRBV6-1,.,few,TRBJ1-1,TGTGCCAGCAGTCCCGTGGCGGCTGAAGCTTTCTTT,CASSPVAAEAFF
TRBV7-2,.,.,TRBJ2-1,TGTGCCAGCAGCTTAGCCAGGGGGGGCTACAATGAGCAGTTCTTC,CASSLARGGYNEQFF
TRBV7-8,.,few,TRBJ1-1,TGTGCCAGCAGCCGCGGTTCGAACACTGAAGCTTTCTTT,CASSRGSNTEAFF
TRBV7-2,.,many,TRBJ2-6,TGTGCCAGCCGGTGGCTCTCTGGGGCCAACGTCCTGACTTTC,CASRWLSGANVLTF
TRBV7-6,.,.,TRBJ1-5,TGTGCCAGCAGCTTATCCGCGCAGGGGCATTTGGGCAATCAGCCCCAGCATTTT,CASSLSAQGHLGNQPQHF
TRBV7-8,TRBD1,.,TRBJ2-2,TGTGCCAGCAGCTCGACAGGGGGAGGGACCGGGGAGCTGTTTTTT,CASSSTGGGTGELFF
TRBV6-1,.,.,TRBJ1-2,TGTGCCAGCTCCAGCCCAGAGACTAACTATGGCTACACCTTC,CASSSPETNYGYTF
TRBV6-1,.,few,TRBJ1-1,TGTGCCAGCAGTACGGAGGACAGGAACACTGAAGCTTTCTTT,CASSTEDRNTEAFF
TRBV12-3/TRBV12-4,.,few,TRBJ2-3,TGTGCCAGCAGGAACGAGGGGGAAAGCCCCACAGATACGCAGTATTTT,CASRNEGESPTDTQYF
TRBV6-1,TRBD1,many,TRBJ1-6,TGTGCCAGCAGACGCGATGGCGGGACAGGGGTCTCACCCCTCCACTTT,CASRRDGGTGVSPLHF
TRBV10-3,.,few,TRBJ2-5,TGTGCCATCAGGGCAGGTCGTTACTCGGGGGAGACCCAGTACTTC,CAIRAGRYSGETQYF